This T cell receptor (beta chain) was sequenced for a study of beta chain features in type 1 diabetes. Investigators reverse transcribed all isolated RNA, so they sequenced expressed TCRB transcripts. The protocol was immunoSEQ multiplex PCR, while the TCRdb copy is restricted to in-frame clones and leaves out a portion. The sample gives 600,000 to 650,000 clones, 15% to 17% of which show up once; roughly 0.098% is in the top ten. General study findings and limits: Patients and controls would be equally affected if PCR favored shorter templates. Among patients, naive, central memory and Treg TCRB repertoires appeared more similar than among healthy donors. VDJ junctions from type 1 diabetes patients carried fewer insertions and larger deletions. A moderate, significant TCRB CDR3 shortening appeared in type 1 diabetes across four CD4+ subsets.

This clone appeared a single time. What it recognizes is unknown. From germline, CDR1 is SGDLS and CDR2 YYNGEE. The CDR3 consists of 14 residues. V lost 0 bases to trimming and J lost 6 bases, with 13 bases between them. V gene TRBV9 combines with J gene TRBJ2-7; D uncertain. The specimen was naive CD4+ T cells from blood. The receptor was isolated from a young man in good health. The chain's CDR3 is CASSVAVTLGEQYF. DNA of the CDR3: TGTGCCAGCAGCGTAGCGGTAACCCTCGGCGAGCAGTACTTC.